One sample yielded the 19 T cell receptor beta chains listed below, sequenced in a study of early T cells in non-severe SARS-CoV-2 infection. TCRdb redid the calling of the 5' RACE reads with MiXCR, one entry per CDR3 protein. This sample has over 55,000 distinct CDR3 sequences; roughly a tenth occur once, and the top ten carry 1.2%. The specimen sequenced was whole blood. The receptors stem from an adult who was a healthcare worker with PCR-confirmed SARS-CoV-2 infection or an uninfected control (not recorded which).

The V call is TRBV6-6, the J call TRBJ2-3; TRBD2 aligns across 14 bases. V lost 2 bases to trimming and J lost 3 bases; unmatched junction nucleotides: 4. Germline assignment: CDR1 MNHNY and CDR2 SVGAGI (reference sequence). The CDR3 contains 17 residues. CDR3 residues: CASSYQTSGGVTDTQYF. CDR3 DNA sequence: TGTGCCAGCAGTTACCAGACTAGCGGGGGGGTAACAGATACGCAGTATTTT.

The table lists this clonotype with a few counts. This chain links TRBV5-1 with TRBJ2-1; either TRBD1 or TRBD2 may supply D (5 bases each). The CDR3 totals 16 residues. The germline gives CDR1 SGHRS, CDR2 YFSETQ. Trimming removed 4 bases from V and 0 bases from J, with 14 bases in between. This CDR3 reads CASSLWTGTSYNEQFF. The CDR3 DNA follows: TGCGCCAGCAGCCTTTGGACGGGGACCTCCTACAATGAGCAGTTCTTC.

This clonotype was counted only a few times. The gene calls are TRBV18 and TRBJ1-6; possibly TRBD1 for D (6 bases). Germline V gene data show CDR1 as KGHSH and CDR2 as LQKENI. CDR3 size: 13 residues. The V gene lost 6 bases and the J gene lost 7 bases, with 10 bases spanning the gap. CDR3 nucleotides: TGTGCCAGCTCCCAGGACAGAAATTCACCCCTCCACTTT. Residues: CASSQDRNSPLHF.

The gene calls are TRBV7-6 and TRBJ1-3; D unclear. The V end was cut by 4 bases, the J end by 3 bases, with 13 bases between. The CDR3 contains 15 residues. Germline loops: CDR1 SGHVS, CDR2 FNYEAQ. CDR3 sequence (DNA): TGTGCCAGCAGCTCACAGTCCTCCGGTGGAAACACCATATATTTT. It is translated as CASSSQSSGGNTIYF.

There are a few counts of this clonotype. The V and J genes are TRBV20-1 and TRBJ1-1; D possibly corresponds to TRBD1 (6 bases). The ends were cut back, 6 bases at V and 0 bases at J, with 26 bases in the middle. Germline V gene sequence: CDR1 DFQATT, CDR2 SNEGSKA (reference sequence). The CDR3 totals 18 residues. CDR3 sequence reads: CSARVLLTGSWMNTEAFF. The CDR3 DNA reads TGCAGTGCCCGCGTCCTGTTAACAGGGTCTTGGATGAACACTGAAGCTTTCTTT.

This clonotype was counted ten times or more. V gene TRBV20-1 combines with J gene TRBJ1-4; unclear D gene. Trimming stripped 3 bases from V and 0 bases from J, with 11 bases between. CDR3 length equals 15 residues. CDR1 is DFQATT, CDR2 SNEGSKA, per germline (reference sequence). The CDR3 loop is CSAREYSATNEKLFF. CDR3 sequence (DNA): TGCAGTGCTAGGGAATACAGCGCAACTAATGAAAAACTGTTTTTT.

The V gene is TRBV7-7, the J gene TRBJ2-3, with 9 bases matching TRBD1. V shed 5 bases, J shed 4 bases, and the junction held 4 bases outside the gene matches. The CDR3 runs 14 residues. Germline CDR1 SSHAT, CDR2 FNYEAQ (reference sequence). The CDR3 here is CASSLGTGPDTQYF. CDR3 in DNA: TGTGCCAGCAGCCTTGGGACAGGGCCAGATACGCAGTATTTT.

This clonotype was seen only a few times. The chain's CDR3 is CASRTPRMVNYGYTF. CDR3 sequence (DNA): TGTGCCAGCAGGACCCCTCGAATGGTTAACTATGGCTACACCTTC. The J gene is TRBJ1-2, the V gene TRBV28, with D unclear. V lost 6 bases and J lost 1, with 15 bases in between. The germline gives CDR1 MDHEN, CDR2 SYDVKM. The CDR3 contains 15 residues.

This clonotype has more than one count but fewer than ten. The gene calls are TRBV2 and TRBJ1-2, with 8 bases lining up with TRBD1. Per germline, CDR1 SNHLY and CDR2 FYNNEI. V gave up 9 bases and J gave up 5 bases; unmatched junction bases: 11. The CDR3 has 14 amino acids. CDR3 DNA: TGTGCCAGTAGCCAGCAGGGGGCCAAATATGGCTACACCTTC. This codes for CASSQQGAKYGYTF.

This chain joins TRBV12-3 or TRBV12-4 and TRBJ2-3, with 8 bases that match TRBD2. CDR3 length equals 12 residues. V lost 5 bases to trimming and J lost 10 bases; unmatched junction nucleotides: 5. CDR3 sequence (DNA): TGTGCCAGCAGTCCTGGACTAGCTCCGCAGTATTTT. This codes for CASSPGLAPQYF.

The V and J genes are TRBV2 and TRBJ2-5; 7 bases fit TRBD1. This CDR3 has 15 residues. Trimming at V came to 2 bases and at J to 4 bases, leaving 7 bases not matched to a gene. The V gene's germline CDR1 is SNHLY and CDR2 FYNNEI. As DNA, the CDR3 is TGTGCCAGCAGTGAACCTTTGGCAGGGGGAGAGACCCAGTACTTC. Its translation is CASSEPLAGGETQYF.

This clonotype was picked up one time. This chain connects TRBV11-2 to TRBJ2-7; 9 bases are a match to TRBD1. The CDR3 is 13 amino acids. CDR1 and CDR2 from the germline V gene are SGHAT and FQNNGV. Unmatched junction bases numbered 6, after V lost 5 bases and J lost 7 bases. The CDR3 reads CASSPRTGEEQYV. The DNA of the CDR3 is TGTGCCAGCAGCCCTAGGACAGGGGAAGAGCAGTACGTC.

This clonotype was counted ten times or more. The chain links TRBV20-1 to TRBJ2-3; possibly TRBD2 for D (5 bases). The CDR3 is 16 residues long. Trimming shortened V by 3 bases and J by 5 bases, and 21 bases separated the two germline ends. CDR1 is DFQATT, CDR2 SNEGSKA, per germline (reference sequence). The CDR3 spells CSASGRLLLAGDTQYF. CDR3 DNA: TGCAGTGCTAGTGGGAGACTACTCTTAGCCGGAGATACGCAGTATTTT.

The gene calls are TRBV7-8 and TRBJ2-5; D call uncertain. The V gene lost 4 bases and the J gene lost 1 base, with 10 bases spanning the gap. Germline loops: CDR1 SGHVS, CDR2 FQNEAQ. The CDR3 totals 14 residues. The CDR3 region is CASSSSEAQETQYF. CDR3 bases: TGTGCCAGCAGCTCCTCCGAGGCCCAAGAGACCCAGTACTTC.

Only a few counts were recorded for this clonotype. The V gene is TRBV19, the J gene TRBJ1-2; TRBD1 is a possible D gene (5 bases). The CDR3 has 11 residues. Trimming shortened V by 5 bases and J by 13 bases, and 14 bases separated the two germline ends. Looked up from germline, CDR1 is LNHDA and CDR2 is SQIVND (reference sequence). Here the CDR3 DNA reads TGTGCCAGTAGTTCGGTGGGGCCCCCCACCTTC. Its protein is CASSSVGPPTF.

The sample holds many counts of this clonotype. The chain is built from TRBV5-6 and TRBJ1-2; D gene unclear. CDR1 SGHDT and CDR2 YYEEEE come from the germline V gene. Trimming took 4 bases from V and 8 from J, leaving 18 bases between them. The CDR3 is 14 residues long. The CDR3 region is CASSPVGTFEGYTF. CDR3 bases: TGTGCCAGCAGCCCGGTGGGCACATTTGAGGGCTACACCTTC.

The chain has TRBV12-3 or TRBV12-4 and TRBJ1-4; TRBD1 matches 10 bases. V gave up 5 bases and J gave up 2 bases; unmatched junction bases: 5. This CDR3 has 16 residues. The CDR3 nucleotides read TGTGCCAGCAGTCCGGGACAGGGGCCCACTAATGAAAAACTGTTTTTT. This translates into CASSPGQGPTNEKLFF.

The rearrangement joins TRBV5-4 to TRBJ2-5; the D gene is possibly TRBD1 (6 bases). V was cut by 4 bases and J by 2 bases, with 12 bases left in between. CDR3 length equals 14 residues. The germline CDR1 and CDR2 sequences are SGHNT and YYREEE (reference sequence). CDR3 residues: CASSHSDRQETQYF. The CDR3 nucleotides read TGTGCCAGCAGCCACTCAGACAGGCAAGAGACCCAGTACTTC.

In its sample, this clonotype was seen many times. The chain recombines TRBV4-2 with TRBJ2-1, with 11 bases matching TRBD2. Germline V gives CDR1 LGHNA, CDR2 YNFKEQ. There are 18 residues in the CDR3. J gave up 7 bases and V 0 bases, and 11 bases lay outside the gene matches. The chain's CDR3 is CASSQDGLAGGAWNEQFF. The CDR3 coding sequence is TGTGCCAGCAGCCAAGACGGGCTAGCGGGGGGTGCTTGGAATGAGCAGTTCTTC.